Sequencing of this TCR beta chain was carried out in a study of radiation and T cells in renal cell carcinoma. The germline V gene has CDR1 SGDLS and CDR2 YYNGEE. Trimming took off 0 bases at V and 3 bases at J, with 9 bases between the two ends. The length of the CDR3 is 14 residues. The time point: baseline pretreatment blood. The treatment is: 15 Gy SBRT to primary tumor, nephrectomy 4 weeks later. Blood was sampled at baseline, 2 weeks and 4 weeks after SBRT. This table comes from immunoSEQ multiplex PCR, and its TCRdb copy is limited to in-frame clones, with some not included. Here the sample spans 130,000 or so clones, approximately 87% being singletons.

V gene TRBV9 combines with J gene TRBJ1-2; D is possibly TRBD1 (6 bases). Sequencing was performed on blood, taken from a patient whose treatment included radiotherapy and nephrectomy. The origin of this receptor is a woman aged 45 to 65 with renal cell carcinoma. CDR3 amino acids: CASSVGRGDYGYTF. The CDR3 DNA is TGTGCCAGCAGCGTAGGCAGGGGAGACTATGGCTACACCTTC.